The 12 T cell receptor beta chains below were found in one sample sequenced in a study of blood T cell repertoires in COVID-19 (dated by TCRdb to about 2020). Libraries were built with the immunoSEQ multiplex PCR assay. TCRdb took over this immuneACCESS table, retaining in-frame rearrangements with V and J assigned. Such tables are incomplete; in checked studies, under half of the missing clones stem from an unresolved V gene, and the remainder is unexplained. The sample includes about 240,000 clones, with about 85% observed a single time. Roughly 7% of the sample belongs to the ten largest clones. The specimen was peripheral blood. These receptors originate from a man aged 55-75 years who had recovered from COVID-19.

This chain joins TRBV11-2 and TRBJ1-5; TRBD1 is a possible D gene (5 bases). Germline lookup yields CDR1 SGHAT and CDR2 FQNNGV. The CDR3 is 15 residues long. V was cut by 0 bases and J by 4 bases, with 10 bases left in between. The CDR3 sequence is CASSLDGALNQPQHF. The CDR3 nucleotides read TGTGCCAGCAGCTTAGATGGGGCTTTAAATCAGCCCCAGCATTTT.

DNA of the CDR3: TGCGCCAGCAGCTTGATGAGTACTCAAGAGACCCAGTACTTC. It yields the protein CASSLMSTQETQYF. The J gene is TRBJ2-5, the V gene TRBV5-1; D remains ambiguous. V lost 1 base and J 2 bases, leaving 9 bases between the germline ends. The CDR3 is 14 amino acids. The germline CDR1 and CDR2 sequences are SGHRS and YFSETQ. Complete variable domain (other parts from reference TRBV5-1 and TRBJ2-5): KAGVTQTPRYLIKTRGQQVTLSCSPISGHRSVSWYQQTPGQGLQFLFEYFSETQRNKGNFPGRFSGRQFSNSRSEMNVSTLELGDSALYLCASSLMSTQETQYFGPGTRLLVL.

The V and J genes are TRBV2 and TRBJ1-1; D is unresolved. The length of the CDR3 is 11 residues. Germline-derived CDR1 and CDR2 are SNHLY and FYNNEI. V lost 6 bases and J lost 5, with 7 bases in between. The CDR3, as DNA: TGTGCCAGCAGCAAGAGGACTGAAGCTTTCTTT. This sequence encodes CASSKRTEAFF.

This sequence joins TRBV7-2 and TRBJ2-3; 8 bases line up with TRBD2. This CDR3 is built from 14 residues. The J segment lost 6 bases and the V segment lost 1 base, leaving 3 bases of the junction unmatched. Germline CDR1 SGHTA, CDR2 FQGNSA. CDR3 amino acids: CASSLVSGTDTQYF. CDR3 DNA: TGTGCCAGCAGCTTAGTTAGCGGGACGGATACGCAGTATTTT.

This chain uses TRBV25-1 with TRBJ2-5; the match to TRBD1 covers 8 bases. Germline CDR1 reads MGHDK; CDR2 reads SYGVNS. V lost 5 bases to trimming and J lost 5 bases; unmatched junction nucleotides: 10. The CDR3 covers 15 residues. The CDR3 sequence is CASSQLASGGETQYF. CDR3 sequence (DNA): TGTGCCAGCAGTCAGCTGGCGTCAGGGGGCGAGACCCAGTACTTC.

The rearrangement links TRBV7-6 to TRBJ2-5, with 16 nucleotides matching TRBD2. J was trimmed by 6 bases and V by 4 bases; bases with no gene match: 5. Germline CDR1 and CDR2: SGHVS and FNYEAQ. The CDR3 has 16 amino acids. CDR3 loop: CASSYGTSGGAQTQYF. The CDR3 DNA follows: TGTGCCAGCAGCTATGGGACTAGCGGGGGGGCACAGACCCAGTACTTC. Complete variable domain (other parts from reference TRBV7-6 and TRBJ2-5): GAGVSQSPRYKVTKRGQDVALRCDPISGHVSLYWYRQALGQGPEFLTYFNYEAQQDKSGLPNDRFSAERPEGSISTLTIQRTEQRDSAMYRCASSYGTSGGAQTQYFGPGTRLLVL.

The chain recombines TRBV5-1 with TRBJ2-7; the D is unclear. CDR1 and CDR2 from the germline V gene are SGHRS and YFSETQ. V was pared by 0 bases and J by 5 bases, with 6 bases between. The CDR3 consists of 12 residues. CDR3 loop: CASSLVLNEQYF. The CDR3 DNA follows: TGCGCCAGCAGCTTGGTCCTTAACGAGCAGTACTTC.

The chain joins TRBV2 to TRBJ2-2, with D tentatively TRBD1 (6 bases). The CDR3 totals 16 residues. CDR1 is SNHLY and CDR2 is FYNNEI in the germline V gene. V lost 5 bases, J lost 6 bases, and 19 bases lay in between. The CDR3 bases are TGTGCCAGCAGTATAGAGTACCTACAGGGCCCCGGGGAGCTGTTTTTT. Translated, it gives CASSIEYLQGPGELFF.

The chain is built from TRBV28 and TRBJ2-7; the D gene is possibly TRBD1 (5 bases). The CDR3 consists of 15 residues. The germline CDR1 and CDR2 sequences are MDHEN and SYDVKM. V was trimmed by 1 base and J by 2 bases, leaving 12 bases between them. Here the CDR3 DNA reads TGTGCCAGCAGTTTATTCACCAGGGCCACCTACGAGCAGTACTTC. Translated: CASSLFTRATYEQYF. Drawing the rest from reference TRBV28 and TRBJ2-7, the complete variable domain is DVKVTQSSRYLVKRTGEKVFLECVQDMDHENMFWYRQDPGLGLRLIYFSYDVKMKEKGDIPEGYSVSREKKERFSLILESASTNQTSMYLCASSLFTRATYEQYFGPGTRLTVT.

V and J are TRBV6-1 and TRBJ2-3, with 8 bases fitting TRBD1. V shed 4 bases and J 3 bases; nucleotides not matched to a gene: 9. Germline CDR1 is MNHNS and CDR2 is SASEGT. This CDR3 is 16 amino acids long. This chain's CDR3 is CASSGRNRGMTDTQYF. CDR3 nucleotides: TGTGCCAGCAGTGGCCGAAACAGGGGGATGACAGATACGCAGTATTTT.

V and J are TRBV30 and TRBJ2-7, with D perhaps matching TRBD1 (6 bases). The V end lost 1 base, the J end lost 7 bases, and 14 bases lay between the germline ends. CDR3 length: 13 residues. Germline V CDR1 and CDR2: GTSNPN, SVGIG (reference sequence). The CDR3, as DNA: TGTGCCTGGAGTGCCCGGACAGAAGGGGAGCAGTACTTC. It translates to CAWSARTEGEQYF. Full variable domain (rest looked up from reference TRBV30 and TRBJ2-7): SQTIHQWPATLVQPVGSPLSLECTVEGTSNPNLYWYRQAAGRGLQLLFYSVGIGQISSEVPQNLSASRPQDRQFILSSKKLLLSDSGFYLCAWSARTEGEQYFGPGTRLTVT.

V is TRBV12-5 and J is TRBJ2-2, with D possibly TRBD2 on 5 matching bases. The CDR3 is made up of 16 amino acids. V lost 2 bases and J lost 6, with 16 bases in between. The germline gives CDR1 LGHNT, CDR2 FRNRAP. CDR3 residues: CASGLRRGLDSGELFF. CDR3 DNA: TGTGCTAGTGGTTTGAGACGTGGACTGGACTCCGGGGAGCTGTTTTTT.